Below, one TCR beta chain is given with its context. Its antigen is still unknown. The libraries of TRB cDNA were constructed through 5' RACE using UMI labels. TCRdb processed the 5' RACE reads again and assigns one entry to each CDR3 protein, with no DNA. Here the sample table reports 150,000 to 160,000 distinct CDR3 sequences. The data belong to a study of CXCR3-negative and CXCR3-positive naive CD8 T cells. Background on the study: Each library held about 1.5 +/- 0.3 million TRB reads, some 130 million in total.

Study conclusions and caveats: Whereas both naive subsets had comparably high diversity, memory CD8+ cells had much lower diversity. Comparison of naive cells showed more hydrophobic TRB CDR3s in CXCR3-positive than in CXCR3-negative naive cells.

From germline, CDR1 is LNHDA and CDR2 SQIVND (reference sequence). The CDR3 consists of 14 residues. The chain links TRBV19 to TRBJ1-1; TCRdb designates TRBD1, a call that cannot be tested without DNA. The clonotype was recovered from a human donor in good health. Some clones in this sample may be carry-over from other donors' samples. The sequenced sample was naive CXCR3+ CD8+ T cells from blood. Subset described: CD45RO-CCR7+CD27+CD95- naive CD8+ T cells expressing CXCR3 (TNR3+). The CDR3 spells CASSVLGGLTEAFF.